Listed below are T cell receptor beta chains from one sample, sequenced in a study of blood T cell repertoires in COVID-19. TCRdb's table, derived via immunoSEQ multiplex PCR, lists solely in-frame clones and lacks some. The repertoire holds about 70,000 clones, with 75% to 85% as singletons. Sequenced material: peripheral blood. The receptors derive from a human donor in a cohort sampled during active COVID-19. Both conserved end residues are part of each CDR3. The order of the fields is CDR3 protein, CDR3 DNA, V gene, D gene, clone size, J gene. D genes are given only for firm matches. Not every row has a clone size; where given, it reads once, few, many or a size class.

CASSYFVDQPQHF | TGTGCCAGCAGTTACTTCGTTGATCAGCCCCAGCATTTT | TRBV6-2/TRBV6-3 | NA | NA | TRBJ1-5
CATSREQGTVDTQYF | TGTGCCACCAGCAGAGAACAGGGGACGGTAGATACGCAGTATTTT | TRBV15 | TRBD1 | NA | TRBJ2-3
CAISERLNEKLFF | TGTGCCATCAGTGAGCGGTTAAATGAAAAACTGTTTTTT | TRBV10-3 | NA | NA | TRBJ1-4
CATSRDGGRNPNEQFF | TGTGCCACCAGCAGAGACGGCGGGAGGAACCCCAATGAGCAGTTCTTC | TRBV15 | TRBD2 | NA | TRBJ2-1
CASSLAGGLAGESYEQYF | TGCGCCAGCAGCTTGGCCGGGGGACTAGCGGGAGAATCCTACGAGCAGTACTTC | TRBV5-1 | TRBD2 | NA | TRBJ2-7
CASSYSHRDTDTQYF | TGTGCCAGCAGTTACTCGCACAGGGACACAGATACGCAGTATTTT | TRBV6-2/TRBV6-3 | NA | NA | TRBJ2-3
CASSSPGGLVGYF | TGTGCCAGCAGCTCCCCAGGGGGACTAGTTGGGTACTTC | TRBV7-2 | NA | NA | TRBJ2-4
CASSPGTGSYTF | TGTGCCAGCAGTCCCGGGACAGGGAGCTACACCTTC | TRBV7-8 | TRBD1 | NA | TRBJ1-2
CASSPPWGTKYEQYF | TGTGCCAGCAGCCCCCCTTGGGGGACAAAATACGAGCAGTACTTC | TRBV3-1/TRBV3-2 | NA | NA | TRBJ2-7
CASIRFNQPQHF | TGTGCCAGCATTAGATTCAATCAGCCCCAGCATTTT | TRBV6-4 | NA | NA | TRBJ1-5
CASGGVGEAFF | TGTGCCAGCGGGGGGGTTGGTGAAGCTTTCTTT | TRBV2 | NA | NA | TRBJ1-1
CASSPRQGTNTEAFF | TGTGCCAGCAGTCCCAGACAGGGAACGAACACTGAAGCTTTCTTT | TRBV2 | TRBD1 | NA | TRBJ1-1
CASSRFPRPESQYF | TGTGCCAGCAGTCGATTCCCTAGACCCGAATCGCAGTATTTT | TRBV28 | NA | NA | TRBJ2-3
CASSTVRGRGYNEQFF | TGTGCCAGCAGCACCGTTCGCGGGAGGGGATACAATGAGCAGTTCTTC | TRBV7-6 | TRBD2 | few | TRBJ2-1
CASSPTALEQYF | TGTGCCAGCAGCCCTACCGCCCTCGAGCAGTACTTC | TRBV7-2 | NA | few | TRBJ2-7
CASSFGPSGVESYNEQFF | TGCGCCAGCAGCTTTGGGCCTAGCGGGGTCGAGTCCTACAATGAGCAGTTCTTC | TRBV5-1 | TRBD2 | NA | TRBJ2-1
CASSPTLTSGVNEQFF | TGTGCCAGCAGCCCGACCTTGACTAGCGGGGTCAATGAGCAGTTCTTC | TRBV7-2 | TRBD2 | few | TRBJ2-1
CASSLSGRGSEQYF | TGTGCCAGCAGCCTAAGCGGGAGAGGCAGCGAGCAGTACTTC | TRBV7-2 | TRBD2 | NA | TRBJ2-7
CAWSVSERTEAFF | TGTGCCTGGAGTGTATCGGAGAGGACTGAAGCTTTCTTT | TRBV30 | NA | NA | TRBJ1-1
CASSLGDRGAFYEQYF | TGTGCCAGCAGTTTAGGGGACAGGGGGGCGTTCTACGAGCAGTACTTC | TRBV28 | TRBD1 | NA | TRBJ2-7
CASSSLPGDYEQYF | TGTGCCAGCAGCTCCCTCCCAGGGGACTACGAGCAGTACTTC | TRBV11-2 | NA | NA | TRBJ2-7
CASRPGQLANEQFF | TGTGCCAGCAGACCGGGACAGTTAGCCAATGAGCAGTTCTTC | TRBV11-3 | TRBD1 | few | TRBJ2-1
CASSTYTYNEQFF | TGTGCCAGCAGTACTTATACCTACAATGAGCAGTTCTTC | TRBV6-5 | NA | NA | TRBJ2-1
CAWSVNSRETQYF | TGTGCCTGGAGTGTAAACAGTCGGGAGACCCAGTACTTC | TRBV30 | NA | once | TRBJ2-5
CASSAGGRDSPLHF | TGCGCCAGCAGCGCAGGGGGACGGGATTCACCCCTCCACTTT | TRBV5-1 | TRBD1 | NA | TRBJ1-6
CASLKNIQYF | TGTGCCTCCCTCAAAAACATTCAGTACTTC | TRBV19 | NA | NA | TRBJ2-4
CASSGAGTLYTF | TGTGCCAGCTCAGGGGCCGGAACTCTCTACACCTTC | TRBV27 | NA | few | TRBJ1-2
CASSRGETQYF | TGTGCCAGCAGCCGAGGGGAGACCCAGTACTTC | TRBV3-1/TRBV3-2 | NA | NA | TRBJ2-5
CASSQDSGVFAGELFF | TGTGCCAGCAGCCAAGATTCCGGGGTTTTCGCCGGGGAGCTGTTTTTT | TRBV3-1/TRBV3-2 | NA | NA | TRBJ2-2
CASSFGTSGRHDNEQFF | TGTGCCAGCAGCTTCGGGACTAGCGGGAGACATGACAATGAGCAGTTCTTC | TRBV7-9 | TRBD2 | few | TRBJ2-1
CASSLSLGQSIEQYF | TGTGCCAGCAGTTTATCGTTGGGACAGTCAATAGAGCAGTACTTC | TRBV27 | TRBD1 | NA | TRBJ2-7
CAISDVPGQSYEQYF | TGTGCCATCAGTGACGTACCGGGACAATCCTACGAGCAGTACTTC | TRBV10-3 | NA | NA | TRBJ2-7
CASSPGTVSWPQHF | TGTGCCAGCAGCCCTGGGACAGTTAGTTGGCCCCAGCATTTT | TRBV3-1/TRBV3-2 | TRBD1 | NA | TRBJ1-5
CASSQNRLVVYEQYF | TGTGCCAGCAGCCAGAACAGGTTGGTCGTTTACGAGCAGTACTTC | TRBV11-2 | NA | NA | TRBJ2-7
CASEVGTSGAQETQYF | TGTGCCAGCGAGGTGGGAACTAGCGGAGCTCAAGAGACCCAGTACTTC | TRBV3-1/TRBV3-2 | TRBD2 | NA | TRBJ2-5
CASSPMGSYEQYF | TGTGCCAGCTCACCAATGGGGAGCTACGAGCAGTACTTC | TRBV18 | NA | NA | TRBJ2-7
CASSPPVSYNEQFF | TGTGCCAGCAGCCCCCCCGTCTCCTACAATGAGCAGTTCTTC | TRBV21-1 | NA | NA | TRBJ2-1
CASTQTGSLNIQYF | TGTGCCAGCACCCAGACAGGGTCCCTTAACATTCAGTACTTC | TRBV5-8 | TRBD1 | once | TRBJ2-4
CASSLSFAQPQHF | TGTGCCAGCAGTTTATCGTTTGCGCAGCCCCAGCATTTT | TRBV27 | NA | NA | TRBJ1-5
CASSERGGRADEQYF | TGTGCCAGCAGTGAACGGGGCGGGAGGGCCGACGAGCAGTACTTC | TRBV2 | TRBD2 | few | TRBJ2-7
CAWSVGGGGEQYF | TGTGCCTGGAGTGTAGGCGGGGGCGGCGAGCAGTACTTC | TRBV30 | NA | NA | TRBJ2-7
CASSQASSGTQPQHF | TGTGCCAGCAGCCAAGCTTCCTCGGGGACACAGCCCCAGCATTTT | TRBV3-1/TRBV3-2 | NA | NA | TRBJ1-5
CASSRDRGREETQYF | TGTGCCAGCAGTCGGGACAGGGGGCGCGAAGAGACCCAGTACTTC | TRBV5-4 | TRBD1 | NA | TRBJ2-5
CASVAGDYNSPLHF | TGTGCCAGCGTTGCAGGGGACTATAATTCACCCCTCCACTTT | TRBV6-6 | NA | NA | TRBJ1-6
CASSQEAGAGGQTQYF | TGTGCCAGCAGCCAAGAAGCGGGGGCGGGAGGACAGACCCAGTACTTC | TRBV4-2 | TRBD2 | NA | TRBJ2-5